This entry is about one TCR beta chain. The data were obtained in a study of blood T cell repertoires in COVID-19. Whole-study context: Spain, Italy and the United States supplied samples that represented acute and convalescent COVID-19. In each case, the material was cDNA or gDNA derived from T cells, B-cell-depleted T cells, or PBMCs.

Trimming took 1 base from V and 2 from J; bases not matched to a gene: 5. The CDR3 extends over 16 amino acids. The germline V gene has CDR1 MGHRA and CDR2 YSYEKL. Per the original data handling: Using reference gene primer amplification, nucleated cell counts were estimated. Sequencing was performed with immunoSEQ multiplex PCR; in TCRdb, only in-frame clones are kept and a portion is missing. V and J calls plus clone size are reproduced from that table; the DNA served to infer D and trimming. This sample carries 40,000 to 65,000 clones, over 70% of them seen once, and the ten largest clones take about 15%.

This clonotype was sampled from a human donor with active or convalescent COVID-19. The donor label of this sample is uncertain. V is TRBV4-1 and J is TRBJ2-7; 10 bases are a match to TRBD2. Sequencing was performed on peripheral blood. This CDR3 is CASSQAAGGSPYEQYF. CDR3 sequence (DNA): TGCGCCAGCAGCCAAGCAGCGGGAGGGTCCCCCTACGAGCAGTACTTC.